Below, 13 T cell receptor beta chains from the same sample are listed, as sequenced in a study of regulatory T cells in long-lasting Graves disease. Arm-PCR of CDR3 regions with iRepertoire HTBI primers generated TCR beta libraries. MiXCR was run by TCRdb on the multiplex PCR reads, yielding one entry per CDR3 protein. Of some 450,000 distinct CDR3 sequences in the sample, 23% were seen once. Indicated time point: persistent/refractory GD, antithyroid drugs over 5 years with positive TRAb. Scientists built the TCR library using RNA that was extracted from PBMCs. This specimen was peripheral blood mononuclear cells (PBMCs), taken when the disease was refractory, from a patient treated with antithyroid drugs. These receptors were taken from a female donor with Graves disease.

The chain couples TRBV11-1 to TRBJ2-1; 7 nucleotides match TRBD2. V dropped 7 bases and J dropped 6; count of bases not matched to a gene: 3. The CDR3 runs to 12 residues. Germline lookup yields CDR1 SGHAT and CDR2 FQDESV (reference sequence). The CDR3 is CASTREGNEQFF. As DNA, the CDR3 is TGTGCCAGCACCAGGGAGGGCAATGAGCAGTTCTTC.

This clonotype was found a few times. The chain joins TRBV19 to TRBJ2-7; 9 bases agree with TRBD1. From germline, CDR1 is LNHDA and CDR2 SQIVND (reference sequence). The CDR3 is 18 amino acids. V gave up 3 bases and J gave up 0 bases; unmatched junction bases: 12. CDR3 amino acids: CASSIQGGQGANSYEQYF. CDR3 in DNA: TGTGCCAGTAGTATCCAGGGGGGACAGGGCGCTAACTCCTACGAGCAGTACTTC.

The chain links TRBV2 to TRBJ2-2; D possibly uses TRBD1 or TRBD2 (7 bases each). CDR1 SNHLY and CDR2 FYNNEI come from the germline V gene. The germline V and J ends were trimmed by 10 bases and 1 base, with 13 bases remaining between them. The CDR3 sequence is 14 residues long. For the CDR3, the DNA is TGTGCCATCAGGGGGGGCCTGAACACCGGGGAGCTGTTTTTT. Protein product: CAIRGGLNTGELFF.

This clonotype appeared a few times. The J gene is TRBJ2-2, the V gene TRBV19, with 12 bases lining up with TRBD2. Germline V lookup: CDR1 LNHDA, CDR2 SQIVND (reference sequence). The CDR3 runs to 18 residues. Unmatched junction bases numbered 5, after V lost 1 base and J lost 2 bases. The CDR3 sequence is CASSIGLAGAENTGELFF. CDR3 DNA: TGTGCCAGTAGTATAGGACTAGCGGGAGCCGAAAACACCGGGGAGCTGTTTTTT.

This clonotype has ten or more counts. The chain uses TRBV2 and TRBJ1-5; D remains ambiguous. The CDR3 contains 14 residues. V was shortened by 2 bases and J by 6 bases, with 11 bases between the two germline ends. CDR1 and CDR2 from the germline V gene are SNHLY and FYNNEI. Here the CDR3 DNA reads TGTGCCAGCAGTGAACCCGGGCCCGGTCAGCCCCAGCATTTT. Amino acids: CASSEPGPGQPQHF. The full variable domain, with the rest looked up from reference TRBV2 and TRBJ1-5, is EPEVTQTPSHQVTQMGQEVILRCVPISNHLYFYWYRQILGQKVEFLVSFYNNEISEKSEIFDDQFSVERPDGSNFTLKIRSTKLEDSAMYFCASSEPGPGQPQHFGDGTRLSIL.

The J gene is TRBJ2-5, the V gene TRBV6-1; D might be TRBD1 or TRBD2, each matching 5 bases. Trimming stripped 7 bases from V and 3 bases from J, with 21 bases between. There are 16 residues in the CDR3. Germline V lookup: CDR1 MNHNS, CDR2 SASEGT. CDR3 nucleotide sequence: TGTGCCAGCACCATCCCGAGGGGTCTGGGAGAAGAGACCCAGTACTTC. It codes for CASTIPRGLGEETQYF.

The V call is TRBV6-1, the J call TRBJ2-7; D uncertain. V lost 7 bases and J lost 6, with 10 bases in between. This CDR3 is 11 amino acids long. Germline lookup yields CDR1 MNHNS and CDR2 SASEGT. CDR3 amino acids: CASNLSGEQYF. The CDR3 nucleotides are TGTGCCAGCAATCTTTCCGGCGAGCAGTACTTC.

This clonotype has a handful of counts. The CDR3 DNA is TGTGCCAGCAGCCACGCTGGGACAGCACTTTTGGAGCAGTTCTTC. Its translation: CASSHAGTALLEQFF. The rearrangement links TRBV3-2 to TRBJ2-1; the tabulated D call, TRBD1, remains unverified against the DNA. TRBV3-2 is designated a pseudogene. CDR3 length equals 15 residues.

CDR3 coding DNA: TGTGCCAGCAGCGTAAGAGACAGGGTGGGGACCCAGTACTTC. It encodes CASSVRDRVGTQYF. J is TRBJ2-5 and V is TRBV9, with 7 bases that match TRBD1. V lost 1 base, J lost 7 bases, and 7 bases stayed unmatched. The germline V gene has CDR1 SGDLS and CDR2 YYNGEE. The CDR3 consists of 14 residues. Based on the CDR3 plus reference TRBV9 and TRBJ2-5, the full variable domain is DSGVTQTPKHLITATGQRVTLRCSPRSGDLSVYWYQQSLDQGLQFLIQYYNGEERAKGNILERFSAQQFPDLHSELNLSSLELGDSALYFCASSVRDRVGTQYFGPGTRLLVL.

This clonotype was detected ten times or more. The rearrangement uses TRBV2 and TRBJ1-5; D gene ambiguous. The CDR3 consists of 13 residues. Germline V gene data show CDR1 as SNHLY and CDR2 as FYNNEI. Trimming stripped 1 base from V and 10 bases from J, with 11 bases between. The CDR3 region is CASSEDRHVPQHF. The CDR3 coding sequence is TGTGCCAGCAGTGAAGACCGACACGTACCCCAGCATTTT.

This clonotype was counted only a few times. This chain uses TRBV20-1 with TRBJ1-1, with unresolved D. This CDR3 has 17 amino acids. CDR1 is DFQATT, CDR2 SNEGSKA, per germline (reference sequence). Trimming pared 3 bases from V and 0 bases from J, leaving 20 bases between. As DNA, the CDR3 is TGCAGTGCTAGTGGCCAGGATGCCGCTGTCATGAACACTGAAGCTTTCTTT. Translation gives CSASGQDAAVMNTEAFF.

This chain joins TRBV6-1 and TRBJ2-7; D is unresolved. The CDR3 totals 14 residues. CDR1 is MNHNS and CDR2 is SASEGT in the germline V gene. With 7 bases removed from V and 6 bases from J, the gap between germline ends came to 19 bases. The CDR3 spells CASNTTPRASEQYF. The CDR3 region has the DNA TGTGCCAGCAACACGACCCCAAGAGCCTCCGAGCAGTACTTC.

This sequence joins TRBV20-1 and TRBJ2-2; D not resolved. Germline V gene lookup returns CDR1 DFQATT and CDR2 SNEGSKA (reference sequence). V lost 3 bases, J lost 1 base, and 6 bases lay in between. The CDR3 sequence is 13 residues long. CDR3 residues: CSASAGNTGELFF. In DNA form, the CDR3 reads TGCAGTGCTAGTGCCGGGAACACCGGGGAGCTGTTTTTT.